This T cell receptor (beta chain) is from a study of shared clonotypes between healthy human individuals. Every subset's genomic DNA went evenly onto several immunoSEQ plates. The table came from immunoSEQ multiplex PCR; TCRdb's copy has only in-frame clones and leaves some out. The sample consists of approximately 980,000 clones, approximately 76% of them appearing once. The ends lost 0 bases at V and 0 bases at J; junction bases unmatched: 5. This CDR3 region has 18 residues. Germline values: CDR1 SGHRS, CDR2 YFSETQ. The sequencing input was memory CD4+ T cells sorted from blood. This sample's subset: CD45RA-negative fraction. This receptor was obtained from a man aged 18 to 29 in good health. The genes are TRBV5-1 and TRBJ2-6; 8 nucleotides agree with TRBD1. The CDR3 is CASSLDGQGLSGANVLTF. CDR3 sequence (DNA): TGCGCCAGCAGCTTGGACGGACAGGGCCTCTCTGGGGCCAACGTCCTGACTTTC.